This TCR beta chain is from a study of human T cells and chemical hapten exposure. TCRdb ran MiXCR on the RACE reads and lists one entry per CDR3 protein. The data hold more than 55,000 distinct CDR3 sequences, with 9.5% to 10% observed a single time. This clonotype was seen at least ten times. Regarding time point: pre-sensitization, week 0. Specified treatment: therapeutic diphenylcyclopropenone sensitization with weekly scalp DPC. CDR1 and CDR2 from the germline V gene are SGHTA and FQGTGA. The CDR3 runs to 16 residues. V lost 0 bases, J lost 0 bases, and 10 bases lay in between. J is TRBJ2-3 and V is TRBV7-3, with D possibly being TRBD2 (6 bases). The clonotype was recovered from a man aged 35 to 55 with alopecia areata. Some clones in this sample may be carry-over from other donors' samples. The specimen comprised whole blood, sampled in connection with sensitization to the hapten diphenylcyclopropenone (DPC). The CDR3 region has the DNA TGTGCCAGCAGCTTAACGGCCCTAGCGAGCACAGATACGCAGTATTTT. This sequence encodes CASSLTALASTDTQYF.